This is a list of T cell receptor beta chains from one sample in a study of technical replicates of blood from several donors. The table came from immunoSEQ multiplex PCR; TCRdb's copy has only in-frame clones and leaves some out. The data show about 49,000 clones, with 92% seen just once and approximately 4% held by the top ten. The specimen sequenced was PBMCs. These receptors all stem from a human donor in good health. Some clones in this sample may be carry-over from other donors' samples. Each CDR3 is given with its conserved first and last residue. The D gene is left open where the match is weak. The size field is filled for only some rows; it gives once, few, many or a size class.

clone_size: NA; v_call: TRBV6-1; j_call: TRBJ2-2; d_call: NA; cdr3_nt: TGTGCCAGCAGTCCCGGGACAAACACCGGGGAGCTGTTTTTT; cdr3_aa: CASSPGTNTGELFF
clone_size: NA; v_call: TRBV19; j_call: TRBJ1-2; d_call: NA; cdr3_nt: TGTGCCAGTAGTACGGACTCAGGACGCTACTATGGCTACACCTTC; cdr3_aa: CASSTDSGRYYGYTF
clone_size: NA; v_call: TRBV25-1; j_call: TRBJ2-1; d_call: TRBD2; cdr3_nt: TGTGCCAGCAGGATGACTAGCGGGAGGGGGGCGTATGAGCAGTTCTTC; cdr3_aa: CASRMTSGRGAYEQFF
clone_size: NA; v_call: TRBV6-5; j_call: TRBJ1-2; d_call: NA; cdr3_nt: TGTGCCAGCAGTTACTCGGGGGGACCAACTAACTATGGCTACACCTTC; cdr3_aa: CASSYSGGPTNYGYTF
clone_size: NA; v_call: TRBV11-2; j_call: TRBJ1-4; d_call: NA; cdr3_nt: TGTGCCAGCAGCTTAGACAGAGGGCCGGAAAAACTGTTTTTT; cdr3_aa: CASSLDRGPEKLFF
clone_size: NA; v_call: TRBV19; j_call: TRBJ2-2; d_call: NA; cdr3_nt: TGTGCCAGTAGTATACTAGCTCTCACCGGGGAGCTGTTTTTT; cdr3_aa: CASSILALTGELFF
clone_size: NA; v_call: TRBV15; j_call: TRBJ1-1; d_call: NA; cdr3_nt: TGTGCCACCAGACATGGAGGGATGAACACTGAAGCTTTCTTT; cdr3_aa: CATRHGGMNTEAFF
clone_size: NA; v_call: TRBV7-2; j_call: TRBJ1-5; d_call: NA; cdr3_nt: TGTGCCAGCAGCTTAGTTGGCCAGCCCCAGCATTTT; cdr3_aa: CASSLVGQPQHF
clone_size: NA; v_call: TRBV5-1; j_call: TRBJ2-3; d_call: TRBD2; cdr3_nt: TGCGCCAGCAGCTTTAGGACTAGCGGGAGTGGAGGCACAGATACGCAGTATTTT; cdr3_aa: CASSFRTSGSGGTDTQYF
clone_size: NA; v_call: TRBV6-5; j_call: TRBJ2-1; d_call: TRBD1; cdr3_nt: TGTGCCAGCAGTCCCTGGACAGGGGGATACAATGAGCAGTTCTTC; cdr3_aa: CASSPWTGGYNEQFF
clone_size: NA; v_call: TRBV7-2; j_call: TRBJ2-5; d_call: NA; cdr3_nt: TGTGCCAGCAGCTTAGACAGGGCTGAGACCCAGTACTTC; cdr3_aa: CASSLDRAETQYF
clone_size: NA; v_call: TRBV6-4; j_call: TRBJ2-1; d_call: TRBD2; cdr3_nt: TGTGCCAGCAGTGACTCGGCTAGCGGGGACCACAATGAGCAGTTCTTC; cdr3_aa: CASSDSASGDHNEQFF
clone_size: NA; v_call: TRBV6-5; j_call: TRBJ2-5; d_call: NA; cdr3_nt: TGTGCCAGTCGGGACCCGGAGGGGGAGACCCAGTACTTC; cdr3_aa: CASRDPEGETQYF
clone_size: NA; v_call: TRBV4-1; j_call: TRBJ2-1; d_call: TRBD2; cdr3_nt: TGCGCCAGCAGCCAAGAAAAGCGGGGGGTGAATGAGCAGTTCTTC; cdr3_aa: CASSQEKRGVNEQFF
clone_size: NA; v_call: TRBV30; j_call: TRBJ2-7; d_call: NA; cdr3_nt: TGTGCCTGGAGCGCTGGGACGGGAGATTACGAGCAGTACTTC; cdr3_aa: CAWSAGTGDYEQYF
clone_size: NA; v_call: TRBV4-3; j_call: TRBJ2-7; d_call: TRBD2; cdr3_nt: TGCGCCAGCAGCCAAGATAGAACTAGCGGGACCTACGAGCAGTACTTC; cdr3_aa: CASSQDRTSGTYEQYF
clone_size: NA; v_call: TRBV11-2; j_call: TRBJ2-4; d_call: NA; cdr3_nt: TGTGCCAGCAGCTTGCCCTTAAGGCAGGAAAACATTCAGTACTTC; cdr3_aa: CASSLPLRQENIQYF
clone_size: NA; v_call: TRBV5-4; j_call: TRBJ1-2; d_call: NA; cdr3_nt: TGCGCCAGCAGCCAAGTTAGCCGGACAGAGTACTATGGCTACACCTTC; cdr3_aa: CASSQVSRTEYYGYTF
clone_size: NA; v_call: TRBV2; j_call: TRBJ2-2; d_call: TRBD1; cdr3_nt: TGTGCCAGCTCATGGGACAGGCCGAACACCGGGGAGCTGTTTTTT; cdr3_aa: CASSWDRPNTGELFF
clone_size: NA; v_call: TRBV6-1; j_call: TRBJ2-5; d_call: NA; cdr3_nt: TGTGCCAGCAGTGAGGGACTCAAAGAGACCCAGTACTTC; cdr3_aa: CASSEGLKETQYF
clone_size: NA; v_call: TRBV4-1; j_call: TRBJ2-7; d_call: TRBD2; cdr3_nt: TGCGCCAGCAGCCCCTACGGGACTAGCGGGAGCTCCTACGAGCAGTACTTC; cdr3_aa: CASSPYGTSGSSYEQYF
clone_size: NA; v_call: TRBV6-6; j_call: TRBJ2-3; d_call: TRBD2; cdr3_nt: TGTGCCAGCAATATAGGAGCGGGGCGCACAGATACGCAGTATTTT; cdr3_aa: CASNIGAGRTDTQYF
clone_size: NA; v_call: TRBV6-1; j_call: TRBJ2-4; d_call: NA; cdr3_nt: TGTGCCAGCAGTGCCGGGACAACATACATTCAGTACTTC; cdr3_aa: CASSAGTTYIQYF
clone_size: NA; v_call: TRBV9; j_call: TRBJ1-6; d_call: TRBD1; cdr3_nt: TGTGCCAGCAGCGCTACAGGGGTTGGTGCCTATAATTCACCCCTCCACTTT; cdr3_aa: CASSATGVGAYNSPLHF
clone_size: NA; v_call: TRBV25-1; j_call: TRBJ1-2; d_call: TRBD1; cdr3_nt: TGTGCCAGCAGCCCGGGACAGGGAAGCGGCTACACCTTC; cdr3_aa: CASSPGQGSGYTF
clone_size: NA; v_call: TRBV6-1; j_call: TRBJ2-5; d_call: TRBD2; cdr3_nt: TGTGCCAGCAGTGGGGGAGCGGGAGCGGGCGGGACCCAGTACTTC; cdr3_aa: CASSGGAGAGGTQYF
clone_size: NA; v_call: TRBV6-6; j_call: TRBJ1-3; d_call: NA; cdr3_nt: TGTGCCAGCACCGAAGGAGGGAGAAACACCATATATTTT; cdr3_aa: CASTEGGRNTIYF
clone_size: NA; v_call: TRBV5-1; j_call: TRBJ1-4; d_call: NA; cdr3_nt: TGCGCCAGCAGCCCGGGACTGAGGACTAATGAAAAACTGTTTTTT; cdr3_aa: CASSPGLRTNEKLFF
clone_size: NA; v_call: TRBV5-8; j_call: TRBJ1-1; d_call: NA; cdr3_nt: TGTGCCAGCAGCCACAATCCGGATTACAGGGAATCGGGCACTGAAGCTTTCTTT; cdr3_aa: CASSHNPDYRESGTEAFF
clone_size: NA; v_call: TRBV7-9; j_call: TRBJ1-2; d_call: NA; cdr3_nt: TGTGCCAGCAGCCCGGAGACAGGAGGCTACACCTTC; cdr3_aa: CASSPETGGYTF
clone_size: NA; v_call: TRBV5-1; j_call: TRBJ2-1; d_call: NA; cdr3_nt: TGCGCCAGCAGCTTGGAGGGACTGCCCTACAATGAGCAGTTCTTC; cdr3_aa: CASSLEGLPYNEQFF
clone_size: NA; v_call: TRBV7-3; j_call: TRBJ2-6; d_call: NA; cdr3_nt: TGTGCCAGCAGCTTAAGTTTCAGTACAGGGGCCAACGTCCTGACTTTC; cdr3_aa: CASSLSFSTGANVLTF
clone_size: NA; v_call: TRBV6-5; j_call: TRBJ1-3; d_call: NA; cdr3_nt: TGTGCCAGCAGAACCTCAGGGTTATCTGGAAACACCATATATTTT; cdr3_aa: CASRTSGLSGNTIYF
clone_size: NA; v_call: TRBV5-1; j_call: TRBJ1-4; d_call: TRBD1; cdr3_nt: TGCGCCAGCAGCCATCAACAGGGGGCTTCTGAAAAACTGTTTTTT; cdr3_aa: CASSHQQGASEKLFF
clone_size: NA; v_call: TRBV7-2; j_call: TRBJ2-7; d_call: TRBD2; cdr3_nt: TGTGCCAGCAGCTTATTTGCGGGGGTCTCCTACGAGCAGTACTTC; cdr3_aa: CASSLFAGVSYEQYF
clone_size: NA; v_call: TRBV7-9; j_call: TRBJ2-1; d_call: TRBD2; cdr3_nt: TGTGCCAGCAGCCCGTTGACTAGCGGGGGGAACAATGAGCAGTTCTTC; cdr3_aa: CASSPLTSGGNNEQFF
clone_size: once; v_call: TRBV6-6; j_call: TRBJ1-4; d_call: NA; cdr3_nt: TGTGCCAGCAGTGGGGACAAGAGGATAAATGAAAAACTGTTTTTT; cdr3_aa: CASSGDKRINEKLFF
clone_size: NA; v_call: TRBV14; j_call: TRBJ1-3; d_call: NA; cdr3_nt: TGTGCCAGCACCGTTGGGGGGATGGTCTCTGGAAACACCATATATTTT; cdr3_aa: CASTVGGMVSGNTIYF
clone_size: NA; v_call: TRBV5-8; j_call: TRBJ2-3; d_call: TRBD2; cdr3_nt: TGTGCCACGGGACTAGCGGGAGTGACAGATACGCAGTATTTT; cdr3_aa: CATGLAGVTDTQYF
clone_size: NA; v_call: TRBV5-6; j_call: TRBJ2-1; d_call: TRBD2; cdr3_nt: TGTGCCAGCAGCTTCGACAGTGGACTAGTTGGGGATGAGCAGTTCTTC; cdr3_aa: CASSFDSGLVGDEQFF
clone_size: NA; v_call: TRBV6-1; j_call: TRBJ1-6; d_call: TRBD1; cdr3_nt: TGTGCCAGCAGTCCCGACAGGGGTAGCAATTCACCCCTCCACTTT; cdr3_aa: CASSPDRGSNSPLHF
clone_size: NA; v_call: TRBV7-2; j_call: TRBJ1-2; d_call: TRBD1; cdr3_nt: TGTGCCAGCAGACCTACCGGGACAGGGCCTAACTATGGCTACACCTTC; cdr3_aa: CASRPTGTGPNYGYTF
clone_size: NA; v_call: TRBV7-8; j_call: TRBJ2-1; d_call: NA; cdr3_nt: TGTGCCAGCAGCTTAAGCGTCGACTCCTACAATGAGCAGTTCTTC; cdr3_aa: CASSLSVDSYNEQFF
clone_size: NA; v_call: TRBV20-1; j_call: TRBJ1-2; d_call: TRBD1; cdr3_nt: TGCAGTGCACGGACAGGGGATGGCTACACCTTC; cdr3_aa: CSARTGDGYTF
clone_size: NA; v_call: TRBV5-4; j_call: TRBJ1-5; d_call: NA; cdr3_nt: TGTGCCAGCAGCGAGGATGATCAGCCCCAGCATTTT; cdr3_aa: CASSEDDQPQHF
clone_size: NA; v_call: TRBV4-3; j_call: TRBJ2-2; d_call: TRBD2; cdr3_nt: TGCGCCAGCAGCCAAGATCTAGCGACTAGCGCGAACACCGGGGAGCTGTTTTTT; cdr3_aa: CASSQDLATSANTGELFF
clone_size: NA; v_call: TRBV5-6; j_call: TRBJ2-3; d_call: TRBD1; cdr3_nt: TGTGCCAGCAGCTTGAGGACAGGGACAGATACGCAGTATTTT; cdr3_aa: CASSLRTGTDTQYF
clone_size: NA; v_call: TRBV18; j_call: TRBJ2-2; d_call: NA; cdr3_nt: TGTGCCAGCTCACCACGGGCAGGCGGGGCCGGGGAGCTGTTTTTT; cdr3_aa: CASSPRAGGAGELFF
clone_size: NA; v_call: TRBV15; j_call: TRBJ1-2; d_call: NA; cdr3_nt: TGTGCCACTTCCGAGCTCGCGGGAGATGGCTACACCTTC; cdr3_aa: CATSELAGDGYTF
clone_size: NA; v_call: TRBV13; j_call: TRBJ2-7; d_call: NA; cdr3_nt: TGTGCCAGCAGCTTCTCCGCGCCTGGGCCTAACGAGCAGTACTTC; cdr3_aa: CASSFSAPGPNEQYF
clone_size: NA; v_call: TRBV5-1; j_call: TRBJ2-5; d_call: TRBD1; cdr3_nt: TGCGCCAGCAGCAGGGACAGGGTGAGGGACCAAGAGACCCAGTACTTC; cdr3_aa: CASSRDRVRDQETQYF
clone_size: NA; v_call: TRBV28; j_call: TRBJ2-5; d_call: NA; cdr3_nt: TGTGCCAGCAGGGGCGGGGAAGAGACCCAGTACTTC; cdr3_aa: CASRGGEETQYF
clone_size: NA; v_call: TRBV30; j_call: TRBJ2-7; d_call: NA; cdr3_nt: TGTGCCTGGAACACAGGGTTCGGGGAGCAGTACTTC; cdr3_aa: CAWNTGFGEQYF
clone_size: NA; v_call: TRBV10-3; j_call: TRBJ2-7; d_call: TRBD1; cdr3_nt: TGTGCCATCAGCGGACAGGACCACTACGAGCAGTACTTC; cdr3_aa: CAISGQDHYEQYF
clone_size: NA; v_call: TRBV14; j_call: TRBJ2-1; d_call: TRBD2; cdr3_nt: TGTGCCAGCAGCCAAGGGACTAGCGTGAATGAGCAGTTCTTC; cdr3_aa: CASSQGTSVNEQFF